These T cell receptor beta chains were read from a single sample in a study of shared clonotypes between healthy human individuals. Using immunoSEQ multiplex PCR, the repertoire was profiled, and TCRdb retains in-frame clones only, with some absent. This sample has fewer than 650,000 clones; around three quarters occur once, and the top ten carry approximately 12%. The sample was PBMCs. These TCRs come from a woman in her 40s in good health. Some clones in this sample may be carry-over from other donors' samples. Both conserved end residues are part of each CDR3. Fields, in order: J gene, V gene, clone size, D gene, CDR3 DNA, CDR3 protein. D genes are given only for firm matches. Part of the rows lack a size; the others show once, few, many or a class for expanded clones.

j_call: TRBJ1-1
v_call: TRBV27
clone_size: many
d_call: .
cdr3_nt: TGTGCCAGCAGTCCCCCCCGTGGCAGGAACACTGAAGCTTTCTTT
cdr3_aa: CASSPPRGRNTEAFF

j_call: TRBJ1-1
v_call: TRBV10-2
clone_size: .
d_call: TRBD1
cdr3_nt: TGCGCCAGCAGGGACAGGGCAATCTTGAACACTGAAGCTTTCTTT
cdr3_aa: CASRDRAILNTEAFF

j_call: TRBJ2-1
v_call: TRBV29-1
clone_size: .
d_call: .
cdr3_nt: TGCAGCGCCGGACCTCAGGTGAACTCCTACAATGAGCAGTTCTTC
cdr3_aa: CSAGPQVNSYNEQFF

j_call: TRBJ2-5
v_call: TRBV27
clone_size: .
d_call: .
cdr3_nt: TGTGCCAGCAGTCCCTCCTGGAGGCTGAAACAAGAGACCCAGTACTTC
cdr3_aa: CASSPSWRLKQETQYF

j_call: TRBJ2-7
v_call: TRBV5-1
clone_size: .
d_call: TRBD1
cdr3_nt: TGCGCCAGCAGCTTTGACAGGGAATACGAGCAGTACTTC
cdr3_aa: CASSFDREYEQYF

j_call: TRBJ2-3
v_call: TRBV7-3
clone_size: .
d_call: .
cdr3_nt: TGTGCCAGCAGTATAATTAAGGACACAGATACGCAGTATTTT
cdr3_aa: CASSIIKDTDTQYF

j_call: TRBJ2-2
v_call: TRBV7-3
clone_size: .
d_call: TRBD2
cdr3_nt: TGTGCCAGCAGCCGCACTAGCGGGAGCGACACCGGGGAGCTGTTTTTT
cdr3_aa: CASSRTSGSDTGELFF

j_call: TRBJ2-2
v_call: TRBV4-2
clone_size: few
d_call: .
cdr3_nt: TGTGCCAGCAGCCCCTCCCTAGCGAGCAACACCGGGGAGCTGTTTTTT
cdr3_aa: CASSPSLASNTGELFF

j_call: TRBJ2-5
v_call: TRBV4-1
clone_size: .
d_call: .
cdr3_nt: TGCGCCAGCAGCCAAGCTAGACCGGAGACCCAGTACTTC
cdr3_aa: CASSQARPETQYF

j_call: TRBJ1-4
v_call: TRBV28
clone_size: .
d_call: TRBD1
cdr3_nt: TGTGCCAGCAGGGACAGGGCGAATGAAAAACTGTTTTTT
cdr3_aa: CASRDRANEKLFF

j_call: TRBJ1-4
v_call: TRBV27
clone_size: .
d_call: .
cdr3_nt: TGTGCCAGCAGTTACCGGGCGAGCGAAAAACTGTTTTTT
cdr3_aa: CASSYRASEKLFF

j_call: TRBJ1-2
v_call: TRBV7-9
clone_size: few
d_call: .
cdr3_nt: TGTGCCAGCAGCTTAGGTCAGGGTGACGGCTACACCTTC
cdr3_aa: CASSLGQGDGYTF

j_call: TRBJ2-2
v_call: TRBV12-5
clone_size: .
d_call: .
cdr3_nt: TGTGCTAGTGGTTTGGTACAGGGTGGTAATACCGGGGAGCTGTTTTTT
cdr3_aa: CASGLVQGGNTGELFF

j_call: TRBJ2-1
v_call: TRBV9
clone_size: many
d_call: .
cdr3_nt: TGTGCCAGCAGCGTAGTAGGAAACTACAATGAGCAGTTCTTC
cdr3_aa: CASSVVGNYNEQFF

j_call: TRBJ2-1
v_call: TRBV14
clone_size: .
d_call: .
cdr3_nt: TGTGCCAGCAGCCTCGGACTACACCCGTGGTCCAATGAGCAGTTCTTC
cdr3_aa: CASSLGLHPWSNEQFF

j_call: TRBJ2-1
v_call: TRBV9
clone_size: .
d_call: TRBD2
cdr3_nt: TGTGCCAGCAGCACCCTAGCGGCGTGGCGGGCCCTCAATGAGCAGTTCTTC
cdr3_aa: CASSTLAAWRALNEQFF

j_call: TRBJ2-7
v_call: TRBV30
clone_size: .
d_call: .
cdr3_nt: TGTGCCTGGACATCCATATCAACCGACATGAGCGAGCAGTACTTC
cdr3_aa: CAWTSISTDMSEQYF

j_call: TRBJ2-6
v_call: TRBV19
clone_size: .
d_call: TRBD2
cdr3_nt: TGTGCCAGTAGCCTCTGGGGGGGTACTGGGGCCAACGTCCTGACTTTC
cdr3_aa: CASSLWGGTGANVLTF

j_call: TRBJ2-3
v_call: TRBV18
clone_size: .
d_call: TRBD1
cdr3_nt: TGTGCCAGCTCACCCAACGAGGGACAGGGAACAGATACGCAGTATTTT
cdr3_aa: CASSPNEGQGTDTQYF

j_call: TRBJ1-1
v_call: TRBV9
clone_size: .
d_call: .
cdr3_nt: TGTGCCAGCAGCGCAACCTCGGGGGGCAACACTGAAGCTTTCTTT
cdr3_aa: CASSATSGGNTEAFF

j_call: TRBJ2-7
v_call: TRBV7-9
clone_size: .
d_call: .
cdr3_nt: TGTGCCAGCAGCTTAGGCCCGAGAACCTACGAGCAGTACTTC
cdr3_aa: CASSLGPRTYEQYF

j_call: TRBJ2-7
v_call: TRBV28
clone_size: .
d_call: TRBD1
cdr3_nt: TGTGCCAGCAGTTGGGGTTGGGACAGGCCGTCCTACGAGCAGTACTTC
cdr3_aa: CASSWGWDRPSYEQYF

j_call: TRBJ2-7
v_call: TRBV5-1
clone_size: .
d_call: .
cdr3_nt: TGCGCCAGCAGCTTGGCCTTAGGGACCTACGAGCAGTACTTC
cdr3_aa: CASSLALGTYEQYF

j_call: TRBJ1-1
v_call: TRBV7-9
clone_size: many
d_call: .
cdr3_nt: TGTGCCAGCAGCGTGGGGGCGAACACTGAAGCTTTCTTT
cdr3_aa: CASSVGANTEAFF

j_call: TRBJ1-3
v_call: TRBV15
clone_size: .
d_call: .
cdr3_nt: TGTGCCACCAGCAGAGATATGGGCAGGGCTGGAAACACCATATATTTT
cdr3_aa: CATSRDMGRAGNTIYF

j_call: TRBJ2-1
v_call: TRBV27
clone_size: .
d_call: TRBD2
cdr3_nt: TGTGCCAGCAGTTTAGCGGGGGGTAGCGGGAGACTAGGCAATGAGCAGTTCTTC
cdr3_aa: CASSLAGGSGRLGNEQFF

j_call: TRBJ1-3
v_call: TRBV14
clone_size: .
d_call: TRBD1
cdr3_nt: TGTGCCAGCAGCCAAGGAGGGGGACAGGGATACACCATATATTTT
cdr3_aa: CASSQGGGQGYTIYF

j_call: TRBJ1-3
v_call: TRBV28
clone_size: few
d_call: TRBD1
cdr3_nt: TGTGCCAGCAGTATTCGGGACAGGGACCTCTCTGGAAACACCATATATTTT
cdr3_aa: CASSIRDRDLSGNTIYF

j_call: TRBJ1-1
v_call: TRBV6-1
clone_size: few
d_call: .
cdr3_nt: TGTGCCAGCAGTGAGAACTGGCCGGGCACTGAAGCTTTCTTT
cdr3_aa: CASSENWPGTEAFF

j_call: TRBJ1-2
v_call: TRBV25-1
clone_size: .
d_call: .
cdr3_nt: TGTGCCAGCAGTCATACAGGTCTCTATGGCTACACCTTC
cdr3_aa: CASSHTGLYGYTF

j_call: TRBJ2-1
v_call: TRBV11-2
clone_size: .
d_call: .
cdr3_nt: TGTGCCAGCAGCTTAGGGAGGTTGGTTGAGCAGTTCTTC
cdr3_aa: CASSLGRLVEQFF

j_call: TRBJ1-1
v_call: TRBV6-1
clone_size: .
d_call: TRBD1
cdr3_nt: TGTGCCAGCCGGACAGGGAACACTGAAGCTTTCTTT
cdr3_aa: CASRTGNTEAFF

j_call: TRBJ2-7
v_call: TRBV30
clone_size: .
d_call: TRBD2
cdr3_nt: TGTGCCACCCGACTAGCGGGAGCCCCTTCCGACGAGCAGTACTTC
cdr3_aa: CATRLAGAPSDEQYF

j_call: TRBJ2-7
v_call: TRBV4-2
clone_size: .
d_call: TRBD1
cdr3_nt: TGTGCCAGCAGTGGGGGACAGGAGTCCTACGAGCAGTACTTC
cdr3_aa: CASSGGQESYEQYF

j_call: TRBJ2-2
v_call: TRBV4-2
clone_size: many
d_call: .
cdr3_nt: TGTGCCAGCAGCCAAGAAGAAGGGGGCACCGGGGAGCTGTTTTTT
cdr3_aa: CASSQEEGGTGELFF

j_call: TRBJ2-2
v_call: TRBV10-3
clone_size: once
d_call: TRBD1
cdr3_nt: TGTGCCATCAAGGGGGCATCGGCCGGGGAGCTGTTTTTT
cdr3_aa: CAIKGASAGELFF

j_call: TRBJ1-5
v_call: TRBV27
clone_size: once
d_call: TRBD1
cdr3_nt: TGTGCCAGTGGACAGGGAGGCAATCAGCCCCAGCATTTT
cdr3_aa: CASGQGGNQPQHF

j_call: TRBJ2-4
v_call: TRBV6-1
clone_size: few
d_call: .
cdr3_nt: TGTGCCAGCAGTGAAACCGGGACTCTAAAAAACATTCAGTACTTC
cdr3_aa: CASSETGTLKNIQYF

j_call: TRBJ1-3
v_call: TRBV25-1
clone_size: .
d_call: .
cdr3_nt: TGTGCCAGCAGTGTATCATTGGGGACAAAAATTGGAAACACCATATATTTT
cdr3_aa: CASSVSLGTKIGNTIYF

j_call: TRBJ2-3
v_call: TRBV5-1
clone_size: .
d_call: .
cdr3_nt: TGCGCCAGCAGCTTGGTTAGCGGAGGTGGGACAGATACGCAGTATTTT
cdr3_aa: CASSLVSGGGTDTQYF

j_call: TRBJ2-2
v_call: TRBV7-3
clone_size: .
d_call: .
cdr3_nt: TGTGCCAGCAGCTTATACCCGGGGGTGGTGGGCACCGGGGAGCTGTTTTTT
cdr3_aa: CASSLYPGVVGTGELFF

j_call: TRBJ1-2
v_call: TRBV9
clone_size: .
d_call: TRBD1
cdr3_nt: TGTGCCAGCAGCACGGGGGACAGCGGTAACTATGGCTACACCTTC
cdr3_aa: CASSTGDSGNYGYTF

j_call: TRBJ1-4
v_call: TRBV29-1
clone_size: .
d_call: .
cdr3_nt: TGCAGCGCCCAGGGGTCTAATGAAAAACTGTTTTTT
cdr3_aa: CSAQGSNEKLFF

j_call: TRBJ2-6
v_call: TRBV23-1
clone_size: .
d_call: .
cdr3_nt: TGCGCCAGCAGTCAGTCGAATAGAAAACAGGGAAAGTACTCTGGGGCCAACGTCCTGACTTTC
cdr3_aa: CASSQSNRKQGKYSGANVLTF

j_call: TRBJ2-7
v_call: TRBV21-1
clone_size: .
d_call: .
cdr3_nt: TGTGCCAGCAGCAAAGACAAGGGGGCAAGGTCCTACGAGCAGTACTTC
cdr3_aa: CASSKDKGARSYEQYF

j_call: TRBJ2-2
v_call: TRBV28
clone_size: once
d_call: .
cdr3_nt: TGTGCCAGCAGTTCCCTTAGTATTAACACCGGGGAGCTGTTTTTT
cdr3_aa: CASSSLSINTGELFF

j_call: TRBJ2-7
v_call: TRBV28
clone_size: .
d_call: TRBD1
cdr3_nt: TGTGCCAGCAGGAGACAGGGGGCTTACGAGCAGTACTTC
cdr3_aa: CASRRQGAYEQYF

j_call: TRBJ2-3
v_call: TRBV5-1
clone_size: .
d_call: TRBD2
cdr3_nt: TGCGCCAGCAGCTTGGTGTCGGGAGGGCCAAATACGCAGTATTTT
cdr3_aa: CASSLVSGGPNTQYF

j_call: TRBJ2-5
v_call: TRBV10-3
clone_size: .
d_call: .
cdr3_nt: TGTGCCAGTGCCCAGGGAAAGACCCAGTACTTC
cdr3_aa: CASAQGKTQYF

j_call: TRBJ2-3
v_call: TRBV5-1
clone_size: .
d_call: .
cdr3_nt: TGCGCCAGCAGCTTGGGACGACCAATACCCACAGATACGCAGTATTTT
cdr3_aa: CASSLGRPIPTDTQYF

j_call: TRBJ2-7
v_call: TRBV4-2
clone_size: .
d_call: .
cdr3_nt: TGTGCCAGCAGCCAAGAGCGGTTCCGATACGAGCAGTACTTC
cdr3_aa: CASSQERFRYEQYF

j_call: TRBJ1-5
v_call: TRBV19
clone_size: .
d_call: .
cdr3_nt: TGTGCCAGTAGGGAGGCCGGTGGGGGCAATCAGCCCCAGCATTTT
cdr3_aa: CASREAGGGNQPQHF

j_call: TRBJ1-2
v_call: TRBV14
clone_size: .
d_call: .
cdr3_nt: TGTGCCAGCAGCCAAGGCCTACGTATGCCCAACTATGGCTACACCTTC
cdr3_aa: CASSQGLRMPNYGYTF

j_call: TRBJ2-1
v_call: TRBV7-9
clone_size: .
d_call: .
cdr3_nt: TGTGCCAGCAGCTTAATCGGATCACCGACCTACAATGAGCAGTTCTTC
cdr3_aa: CASSLIGSPTYNEQFF

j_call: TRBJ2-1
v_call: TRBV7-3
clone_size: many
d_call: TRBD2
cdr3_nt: TGTGCCAGCAGCTTAACCCCTAGCGGGATCTACAATGAGCAGTTCTTC
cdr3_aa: CASSLTPSGIYNEQFF

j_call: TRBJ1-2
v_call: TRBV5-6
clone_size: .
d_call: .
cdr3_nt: TGTGCCAGCAGCGATTTACAGGGATCGGGGTACTATGGCTACACCTTC
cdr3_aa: CASSDLQGSGYYGYTF

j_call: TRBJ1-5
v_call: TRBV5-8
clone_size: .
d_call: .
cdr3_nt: TGTGCCACCTCTTCGACAGACTCTTATAGCAATCAGCCCCAGCATTTT
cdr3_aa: CATSSTDSYSNQPQHF

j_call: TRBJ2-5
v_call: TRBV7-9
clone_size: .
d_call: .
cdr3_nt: TGTGCCAGCAGCTTAAGGGGTGAGACCCAGTACTTC
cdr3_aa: CASSLRGETQYF

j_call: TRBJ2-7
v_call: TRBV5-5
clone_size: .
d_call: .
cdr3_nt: TGTGCCAGCAGCTTGGTACAGGCGCTCTACGAGCAGTACTTC
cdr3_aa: CASSLVQALYEQYF

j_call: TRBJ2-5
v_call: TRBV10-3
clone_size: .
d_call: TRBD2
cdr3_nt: TGTGCCATCAGTGAACGGAGCGGGAGTGCAGAGACCCAGTACTTC
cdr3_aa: CAISERSGSAETQYF